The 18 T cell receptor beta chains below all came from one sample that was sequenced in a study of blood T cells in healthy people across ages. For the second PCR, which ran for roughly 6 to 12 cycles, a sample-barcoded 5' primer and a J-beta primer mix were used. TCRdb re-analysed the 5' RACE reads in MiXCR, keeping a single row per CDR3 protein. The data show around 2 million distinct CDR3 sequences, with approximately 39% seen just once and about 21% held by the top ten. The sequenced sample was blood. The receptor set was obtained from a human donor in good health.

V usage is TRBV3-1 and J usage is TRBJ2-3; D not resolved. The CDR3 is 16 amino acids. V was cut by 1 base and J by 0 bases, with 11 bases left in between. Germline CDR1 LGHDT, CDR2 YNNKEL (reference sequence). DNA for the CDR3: TGTGCCAGCAGCCAAGGGTTAGGACCTAGCACAGATACGCAGTATTTT. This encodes CASSQGLGPSTDTQYF.

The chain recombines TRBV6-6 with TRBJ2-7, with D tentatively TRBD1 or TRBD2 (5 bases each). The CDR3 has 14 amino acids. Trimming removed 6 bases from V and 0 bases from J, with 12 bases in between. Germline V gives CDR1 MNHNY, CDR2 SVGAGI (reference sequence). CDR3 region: CASRWDGSSYEQYF. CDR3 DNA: TGTGCCAGCAGGTGGGACGGTAGCTCCTACGAGCAGTACTTC.

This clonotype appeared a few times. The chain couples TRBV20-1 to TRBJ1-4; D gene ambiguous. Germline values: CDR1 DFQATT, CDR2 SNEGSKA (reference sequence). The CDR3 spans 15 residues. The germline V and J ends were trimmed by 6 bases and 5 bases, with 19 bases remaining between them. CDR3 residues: CSATAPTRGNEKLFF. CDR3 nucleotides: TGCAGTGCCACAGCACCCACACGTGGGAATGAAAAACTGTTTTTT.

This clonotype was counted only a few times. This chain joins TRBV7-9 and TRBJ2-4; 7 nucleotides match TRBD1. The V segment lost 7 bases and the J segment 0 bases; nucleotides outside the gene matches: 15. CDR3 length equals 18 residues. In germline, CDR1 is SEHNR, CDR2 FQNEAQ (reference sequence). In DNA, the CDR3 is TGTGCCAGCACCTTCTGGTCCGGGACAGATATAGCCAAAAACATTCAGTACTTC. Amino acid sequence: CASTFWSGTDIAKNIQYF.

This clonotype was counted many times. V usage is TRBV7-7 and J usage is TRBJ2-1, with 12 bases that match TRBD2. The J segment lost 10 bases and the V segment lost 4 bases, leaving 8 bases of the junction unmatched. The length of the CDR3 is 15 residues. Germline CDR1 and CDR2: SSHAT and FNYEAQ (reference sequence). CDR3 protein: CASSYTSGGLGEQFF. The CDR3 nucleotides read TGTGCCAGCAGCTACACTAGCGGGGGGCTAGGGGAGCAGTTCTTC.

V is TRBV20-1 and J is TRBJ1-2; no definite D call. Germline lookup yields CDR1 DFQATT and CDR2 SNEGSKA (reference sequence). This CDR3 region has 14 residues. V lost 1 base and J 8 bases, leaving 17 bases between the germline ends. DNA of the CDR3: TGCAGTGCTAGAGTGAATATCGGGGTTGACGGCTACACCTTC. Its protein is CSARVNIGVDGYTF.

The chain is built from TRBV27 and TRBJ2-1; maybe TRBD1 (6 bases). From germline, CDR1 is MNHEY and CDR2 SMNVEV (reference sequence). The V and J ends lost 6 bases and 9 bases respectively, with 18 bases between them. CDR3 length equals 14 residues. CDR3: CASSIVGTITEQFF. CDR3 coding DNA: TGTGCCAGCAGCATAGTCGGGACAATTACTGAGCAGTTCTTC.

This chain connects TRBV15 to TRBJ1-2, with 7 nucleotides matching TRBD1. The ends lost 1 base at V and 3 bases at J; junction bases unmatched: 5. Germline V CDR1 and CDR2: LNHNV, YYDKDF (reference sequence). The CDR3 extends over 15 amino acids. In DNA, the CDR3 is TGTGCCACCAGCAGAGCCGGGACAGCCCACTATGGCTACACCTTC. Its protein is CATSRAGTAHYGYTF.

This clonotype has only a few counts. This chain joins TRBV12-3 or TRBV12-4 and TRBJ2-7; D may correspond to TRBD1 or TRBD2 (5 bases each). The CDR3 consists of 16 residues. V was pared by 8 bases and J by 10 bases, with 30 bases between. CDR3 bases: TGTGCCAGCTCCGACCCTCCGGGACCGGGGTCCACGGCCCAGTACTTC. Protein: CASSDPPGPGSTAQYF.

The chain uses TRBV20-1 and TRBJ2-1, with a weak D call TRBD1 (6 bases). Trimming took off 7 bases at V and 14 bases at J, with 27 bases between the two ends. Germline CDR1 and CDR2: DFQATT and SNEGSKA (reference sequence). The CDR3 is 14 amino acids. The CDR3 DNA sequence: TGCAGTGTTGCGCCTTGGGACAACTTCCCGTCCGAGTTCTTC. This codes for CSVAPWDNFPSEFF.

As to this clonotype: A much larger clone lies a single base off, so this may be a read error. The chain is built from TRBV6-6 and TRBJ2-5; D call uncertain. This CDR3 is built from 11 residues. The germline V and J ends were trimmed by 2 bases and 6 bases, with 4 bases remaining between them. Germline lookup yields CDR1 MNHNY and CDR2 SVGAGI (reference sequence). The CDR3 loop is CASSYRQTQYF. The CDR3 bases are TGTGCCAGCAGTTACCGACAGACCCAGTACTTC.

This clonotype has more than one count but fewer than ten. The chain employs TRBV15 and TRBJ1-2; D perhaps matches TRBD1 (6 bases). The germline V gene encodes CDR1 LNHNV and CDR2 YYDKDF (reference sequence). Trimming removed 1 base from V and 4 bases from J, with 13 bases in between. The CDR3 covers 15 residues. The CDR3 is CATSRGRGHIYGYTF. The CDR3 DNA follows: TGTGCCACCAGCAGAGGTCGGGGACACATCTATGGCTACACCTTC.

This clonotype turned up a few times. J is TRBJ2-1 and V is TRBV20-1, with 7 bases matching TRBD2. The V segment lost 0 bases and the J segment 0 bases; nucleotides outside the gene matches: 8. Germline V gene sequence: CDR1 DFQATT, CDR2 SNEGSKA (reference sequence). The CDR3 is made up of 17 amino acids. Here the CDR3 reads CSARDITGGHSYNEQFF. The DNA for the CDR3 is TGCAGTGCTAGAGATATAACGGGGGGTCACTCCTACAATGAGCAGTTCTTC.

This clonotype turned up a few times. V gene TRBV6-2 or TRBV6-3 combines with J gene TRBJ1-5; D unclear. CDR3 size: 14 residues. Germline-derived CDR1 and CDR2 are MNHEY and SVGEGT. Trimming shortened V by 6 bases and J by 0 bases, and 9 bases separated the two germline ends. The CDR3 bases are TGTGCCAGCAGGTCACCCTATAGCAATCAGCCCCAGCATTTT. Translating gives CASRSPYSNQPQHF.

CDR3 region: CASSYANREAGYTF. The CDR3 DNA follows: TGTGCCAGCAGTTACGCCAACAGGGAGGCTGGCTACACCTTC. V usage is TRBV6-5 and J usage is TRBJ1-2; D may be TRBD1 (6 bases). This CDR3 is 14 amino acids long. Trimming pared 2 bases from V and 7 bases from J, leaving 14 bases between. The germline CDR1 and CDR2 sequences are MNHEY and SVGAGI.

The CDR3 spells CASREGWGRHGYTF. The CDR3 coding sequence is TGTGCCAGCAGGGAGGGGTGGGGTCGGCATGGCTACACCTTC. The chain is built from TRBV12-3 or TRBV12-4 and TRBJ1-2; a weak D match, TRBD1 (5 bases). V was clipped by 6 bases and J by 6 bases, with 17 bases between them. The CDR3 is made up of 14 amino acids.

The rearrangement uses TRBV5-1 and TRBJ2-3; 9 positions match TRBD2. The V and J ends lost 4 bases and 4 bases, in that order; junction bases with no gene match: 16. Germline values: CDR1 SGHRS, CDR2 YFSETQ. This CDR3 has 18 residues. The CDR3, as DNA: TGCGCCAGCAGCACCGTTTCTGGCGGGGGGGTTATTTCAGATACGCAGTATTTT. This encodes CASSTVSGGGVISDTQYF.

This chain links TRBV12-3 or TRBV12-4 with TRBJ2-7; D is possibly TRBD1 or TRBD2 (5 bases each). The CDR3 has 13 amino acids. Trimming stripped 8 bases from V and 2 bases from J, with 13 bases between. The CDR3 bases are TGTGCCAGCGGCCGAGGGGCAACCTACGAGCAGTACTTC. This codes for CASGRGATYEQYF.